The clone carrying this T cell receptor beta chain was recorded at least ten times. Its antigen is still unknown. This entry belongs to a study of T cells in Graves' hyperthyroidism and ophthalmopathy. Study results and caveats: In simple terms, a model built on 13 V-J features told ophthalmopathy apart from stable hyperthyroidism.

The investigators amplified TCR beta CDR3 regions from RNA transcripts. An initial round of RT-PCR targeting the TCR CDR3 relied on the HTBI primer set. TCRdb re-called the multiplex PCR reads through MiXCR, storing one row per CDR3 protein. The sample contains roughly 250,000 distinct CDR3 sequences, about 20% of which appear only once. Germline V lookup: CDR1 SGHTA, CDR2 FQGTGA. CDR3 length equals 13 residues. V was shortened by 1 base and J by 3 bases, with 6 bases between the two germline ends. The receptor was derived from a man in his thirties or forties with Graves' ophthalmopathy. This chain joins TRBV7-3 and TRBJ1-1; no firm D call. What was sequenced was blood. The CDR3 loop reads CASSLRADTEAFF. The DNA of the CDR3 is TGTGCCAGCAGCTTAAGGGCAGACACTGAAGCTTTCTTT.